The clone carrying this T cell receptor beta chain has a handful of counts. The antigen remains unidentified. The sample is drawn from a study of T-cell memory formation after mild COVID-19. This CDR3 region has 12 residues. V was pared by 5 bases and J by 2 bases, with 10 bases between. Per the germline V gene, CDR1 is SQVTM and CDR2 is ANQGSEA. Study-wide results and caveats: CD4+ contracting clones were mainly CM and EM; CD8+ ones, EMRA. Unconfirmed was the SARS-CoV-2 specificity of second-wave clones that peaked on day 37.

Barcoded TCR alpha and TCR beta cDNA libraries with UMIs came from 5'RACE using constant-segment primers. TCRdb re-called the 5' RACE reads with MiXCR, one entry per CDR3 protein. The sample lists about 160,000 distinct CDR3 sequences; 25% to 40% were seen once. The sample comprised PBMCs or a T cell subset sorted from them (not recorded which). The sequence derives from an adult woman who had mild COVID-19 (a few samples of this study predate the infection). Cell type and time point are not known. The chain is built from TRBV29-1 and TRBJ2-7; weak D call: TRBD2 (6 bases). CDR3 protein: CSVSGPAYEQYF. The CDR3 coding sequence is TGCAGCGTTAGCGGGCCTGCCTACGAGCAGTACTTC.